This entry lists 12 T cell receptor beta chains sequenced from one sample in a study of blood T cell repertoires in COVID-19. Sequenced by immunoSEQ multiplex PCR; TCRdb stores in-frame clones only, minus some. Here the sample spans approximately 230,000 clones, 83% being singletons. Sequenced sample: peripheral blood. The receptors here all came from an older man with acute or convalescent COVID-19.

DNA for the CDR3: TGTGCCAGCTCACTGGGACAGTCGTACCAAGAGACCCAGTACTTC. Encoded protein: CASSLGQSYQETQYF. V gene TRBV18 combines with J gene TRBJ2-5, with 7 bases aligning to TRBD1. The length of the CDR3 is 15 residues. J gave up 0 bases and V 4 bases, and 5 bases lay outside the gene matches. Germline V gives CDR1 KGHSH, CDR2 LQKENI.

The V and J genes are TRBV5-6 and TRBJ1-1; possibly TRBD1 for D (6 bases). The V gene lost 3 bases and the J gene lost 1 base, with 10 bases spanning the gap. Germline V gene lookup returns CDR1 SGHDT and CDR2 YYEEEE. This CDR3 spans 14 amino acids. CDR3 in DNA: TGTGCCAGCAGCTCACAGGGCCGGAACACTGAAGCTTTCTTT. It is translated as CASSSQGRNTEAFF.

The rearrangement links TRBV19 to TRBJ2-5; 11 nucleotides match TRBD1. Germline lookup yields CDR1 LNHDA and CDR2 SQIVND (reference sequence). The V and J ends lost 6 bases and 3 bases, in that order; junction bases with no gene match: 6. The CDR3 loop spans 15 amino acids. The CDR3 protein is CASSRDRGVEETQYF. In nucleotides, the CDR3 is TGTGCCAGTAGCCGGGACAGGGGGGTCGAAGAGACCCAGTACTTC. Full variable domain (remainder filled in from reference TRBV19 and TRBJ2-5): DGGITQSPKYLFRKEGQNVTLSCEQNLNHDAMYWYRQDPGQGLRLIYYSQIVNDFQKGDIAEGYSVSREKKESFPLTVTSAQKNPTAFYLCASSRDRGVEETQYFGPGTRLLVL.

The genes are TRBV5-4 and TRBJ1-1; D is undetermined. Germline V gene data show CDR1 as SGHNT and CDR2 as YYREEE (reference sequence). The CDR3 covers 13 residues. Trimming took off 4 bases at V and 2 bases at J, with 9 bases between the two ends. The CDR3 nucleotides are TGTGCCAGCAGCCCCTATTTAAACACTGAAGCTTTCTTT. This codes for CASSPYLNTEAFF.

CDR3 in DNA: TGTGCCAGCAGCCCTACAGGAACAGGAAACACCATATATTTT. This translates into CASSPTGTGNTIYF. The V gene is TRBV3-1 (or the pseudogene TRBV3-2), the J gene TRBJ1-3; a weak D match, TRBD1 (5 bases). The CDR3 loop spans 14 amino acids. The germline V and J ends were trimmed by 4 bases and 4 bases, with 11 bases remaining between them. Germline V gene sequence: CDR1 LGHDT, CDR2 YNNKEL (reference sequence).

The chain recombines TRBV18 with TRBJ2-1, with 8 nucleotides matching TRBD2. Germline CDR1 reads KGHSH; CDR2 reads LQKENI. Trimming at V came to 0 bases and at J to 12 bases, leaving 13 bases not matched to a gene. CDR3 size: 16 residues. The CDR3 here is CASSPPGTSPSRGQFF. In DNA form, the CDR3 reads TGTGCCAGCTCACCACCTGGGACTAGTCCCTCAAGGGGGCAGTTCTTC.

Only a few counts were recorded for this clone. The rearrangement joins TRBV19 to TRBJ1-1, with a possible D match to TRBD1 (5 bases). CDR3 length equals 13 residues. Germline values: CDR1 LNHDA, CDR2 SQIVND (reference sequence). Trimming stripped 7 bases from V and 2 bases from J, with 11 bases between. The CDR3 is CASKWGGNTEAFF. The DNA for the CDR3 is TGTGCCAGTAAGTGGGGCGGAAACACTGAAGCTTTCTTT.

The J gene is TRBJ1-3, the V gene TRBV7-2; D is uncertain. The ends were cut back, 2 bases at V and 3 bases at J, with 2 bases in the middle. The CDR3 sequence is 12 residues long. Germline V gene lookup returns CDR1 SGHTA and CDR2 FQGNSA. The DNA for the CDR3 is TGTGCCAGCAGCTTACTTGGAAACACCATATATTTT. Amino acids: CASSLLGNTIYF.

V gene TRBV6-6 combines with J gene TRBJ1-4, with no clear D. The CDR3 runs to 15 residues. V was clipped by 5 bases and J by 4 bases, with 14 bases between them. The germline V gene encodes CDR1 MNHNY and CDR2 SVGAGI (reference sequence). The CDR3 region has the DNA TGTGCCAGCAGTCGGAGGGAGGTTGGTAATGAAAAACTGTTTTTT. As protein: CASSRREVGNEKLFF.

V and J are TRBV7-8 and TRBJ1-5, with a weak D call TRBD1 (5 bases). The V gene's germline CDR1 is SGHVS and CDR2 FQNEAQ. V lost 2 bases, J lost 8 bases, and 10 bases lay in between. The CDR3 is 13 amino acids. The CDR3 protein is CASSLMGGEPQHF. CDR3 DNA sequence: TGTGCCAGCAGCTTAATGGGGGGGGAGCCCCAGCATTTT.

This rearrangement joins TRBV12-5 to TRBJ2-2; 10 bases fit TRBD1. Trimming cost V 6 bases and J 3 bases; bases outside gene matches: 4. In germline, CDR1 is LGHNT, CDR2 FRNRAP. The CDR3 loop spans 15 amino acids. The CDR3 spells CASGRTGGDTGELFF. As DNA, the CDR3 is TGTGCTAGTGGACGGACAGGGGGGGACACCGGGGAGCTGTTTTTT.

The chain has TRBV5-8 and TRBJ1-1, with D possibly matching TRBD1 (5 bases). In germline, CDR1 is SGHTS, CDR2 YDEGEE. V shed 4 bases and J shed 1 base, with 14 bases lying between them. The CDR3 is 15 residues long. The chain's CDR3 is CASSTQVGGNTEAFF. The CDR3 region has the DNA TGTGCCAGCAGCACCCAGGTCGGGGGGAACACTGAAGCTTTCTTT.